These 30 T cell receptor beta chains originate from one sample sequenced in a study of cytomegalovirus exposure and HLA in healthy donors (dated by TCRdb to 2015 to 2018). The library relied on the immunoSEQ multiplex PCR assay. A mixture of 60 forward primers for TCR Vbeta segments and 13 reverse primers for TCR Jbeta segments was used in the multiplex PCR. Imported from immuneACCESS, the table was reduced by TCRdb to in-frame sequences with V and J called. These copies leave out some clones; in studies compared against another copy, an unresolved V gene accounts for under half, and the cause of the remainder is not known. This sample's table has entries for approximately 140,000 clones. The ten most abundant clones make up approximately 2.4% of the sample. Specimen: PBMCs. These receptors came from a man aged 35-49 years in good health and CMV-seronegative.

J is TRBJ2-2 and V is TRBV5-8, with 10 bases identical to TRBD1. The CDR3 sequence is 17 residues long. Losses at the gene ends were 4 bases for V and 4 bases for J; bases not matched to a gene: 10. Germline CDR1 is SGHTS and CDR2 is YDEGEE. The DNA for the CDR3 is TGTGCCAGCAGCCAGGGGGACAGGGGATTTGGCACCGGGGAGCTGTTTTTT. As protein: CASSQGDRGFGTGELFF.

The chain couples TRBV14 to TRBJ2-5, with no clear D. V dropped 8 bases and J dropped 1 base, with 11 bases sitting between them. The CDR3 contains 13 residues. Germline values: CDR1 SGHDN, CDR2 FVKESK. Written as DNA, the CDR3 is TGTGCCAGCTCAAAACAGCTCCAAGAGACCCAGTACTTC. This encodes CASSKQLQETQYF.

V gene TRBV29-1 combines with J gene TRBJ2-7, with 7 bases fitting TRBD2. After removal of 0 bases from V and 7 bases from J, the junction contained 15 bases not matched to a gene. The CDR3 sequence is 16 residues long. Looked up from germline, CDR1 is SQVTM and CDR2 is ANQGSEA. The CDR3: CSVEDYYLGGSGEQYF. The CDR3 DNA is TGCAGCGTTGAAGACTATTATCTGGGAGGGTCGGGGGAGCAGTACTTC.

This chain joins TRBV27 and TRBJ2-5; D might be TRBD2 (5 bases). CDR3 length: 13 amino acids. V shed 3 bases and J shed 3 bases, with 8 bases lying between them. Germline CDR1 reads MNHEY; CDR2 reads SMNVEV (reference sequence). The CDR3 DNA sequence: TGTGCCAGCAGTTTCGGGCGGGAAGAGACCCAGTACTTC. Translated: CASSFGREETQYF.

The chain uses TRBV4-2 and TRBJ2-1; 8 bases map to TRBD1. This CDR3 spans 15 amino acids. Germline V CDR1 and CDR2: LGHNA, YNFKEQ. With 1 base clipped from V and 7 bases from J, the junction kept 6 bases outside the gene matches. The CDR3 here is CASSQVQGAYNEQFF. CDR3 nucleotide sequence: TGTGCCAGCAGCCAAGTCCAGGGGGCGTATAATGAGCAGTTCTTC.

The chain employs TRBV5-1 and TRBJ1-6; 8 bases match TRBD1. There are 13 residues in the CDR3. J was trimmed by 10 bases and V by 4 bases; bases with no gene match: 4. Looked up from germline, CDR1 is SGHRS and CDR2 is YFSETQ. This chain's CDR3 is CASSTDRESPLHF. The CDR3 DNA reads TGCGCCAGCAGCACGGACAGGGAATCACCCCTCCACTTT.

The chain links TRBV19 to TRBJ2-3; the match to TRBD2 covers 13 bases. The CDR3 is made up of 18 amino acids. Germline V gene data show CDR1 as LNHDA and CDR2 as SQIVND (reference sequence). Losses at the gene ends were 0 bases for V and 2 bases for J; bases not matched to a gene: 5. Here the CDR3 DNA reads TGTGCCAGTAGTATAGAAACTAGCGGGGGGGCCTACACAGATACGCAGTATTTT. Translated, it gives CASSIETSGGAYTDTQYF.

This chain connects TRBV28 to TRBJ1-6; the match to TRBD1 covers 9 bases. Germline loops: CDR1 MDHEN, CDR2 SYDVKM. The CDR3 contains 15 residues. V lost 6 bases, J lost 7 bases, and 7 bases stayed unmatched. CDR3 nucleotide sequence: TGTGCCAGCAGGATCCCACAGGGGGCGAATTCACCCCTCCACTTT. Translating gives CASRIPQGANSPLHF.

The rearrangement links TRBV11-1 to TRBJ2-7; D not certain. This CDR3 has 11 amino acids. V was clipped by 5 bases and J by 0 bases, with 2 bases between them. Germline V lookup: CDR1 SGHAT, CDR2 FQDESV (reference sequence). The CDR3 loop reads CASSHSYEQYF. As DNA, the CDR3 is TGTGCCAGCAGCCACTCCTACGAGCAGTACTTC.

The chain employs TRBV29-1 and TRBJ2-1, with 11 bases that match TRBD2. The CDR3 is 16 amino acids. V shed 7 bases, J shed 1 base, and the junction held 9 bases outside the gene matches. Per the germline V gene, CDR1 is SQVTM and CDR2 is ANQGSEA. The CDR3 bases are TGCAGCGCCAATCCGGGACTAGCGGATTCCTACAATGAGCAGTTCTTC. Its protein product is CSANPGLADSYNEQFF.

This sequence joins TRBV6-4 and TRBJ2-7, with D maybe TRBD1 (6 bases). CDR3 length: 13 amino acids. Germline loops: CDR1 MRHNA, CDR2 SNTAGT. The V and J ends lost 8 bases and 3 bases respectively, with 14 bases between them. CDR3 DNA sequence: TGTGCCAGCTCTCGAGAAGGGGGCTACGAGCAGTACTTC. Encoded protein: CASSREGGYEQYF.

The chain employs TRBV9 and TRBJ1-5; TRBD1 aligns across 7 bases. The CDR3 totals 15 residues. Germline CDR1 SGDLS, CDR2 YYNGEE. V shed 2 bases and J 4 bases; nucleotides not matched to a gene: 6. The CDR3 sequence is CASSVEGQPNQPQHF. The CDR3 DNA is TGTGCCAGCAGCGTGGAGGGACAGCCAAATCAGCCCCAGCATTTT.

The chain links TRBV6-1 to TRBJ2-5; possibly TRBD2 for D (5 bases). Trimming left V 7 bases short and J 1 base short, with 16 bases between. The CDR3 extends over 15 amino acids. Germline V gives CDR1 MNHNS, CDR2 SASEGT. The CDR3 bases are TGTGCCAGCACCCCATCGGGGTATAGCCAAGAGACCCAGTACTTC. Protein: CASTPSGYSQETQYF.

The V gene is TRBV5-4, the J gene TRBJ2-7; D is possibly TRBD2 (5 bases). The V and J ends lost 5 bases and 3 bases respectively, with 15 bases between them. The CDR3 runs to 14 residues. Germline CDR1 and CDR2: SGHNT and YYREEE (reference sequence). CDR3: CASSNRGGIYEQYF. Written as DNA, the CDR3 is TGTGCCAGCAGTAACCGGGGTGGGATCTACGAGCAGTACTTC.

The CDR3, as DNA: TGCGCCAGCAGAGGGACAATAAACACAGATACGCAGTATTTT. Translation: CASRGTINTDTQYF. This chain connects TRBV5-1 to TRBJ2-3; TRBD1 is a possible D gene (6 bases). Germline CDR1 reads SGHRS; CDR2 reads YFSETQ. V was trimmed by 5 bases and J by 2 bases, leaving 12 bases between them. The CDR3 has 14 residues.

V gene TRBV7-2 combines with J gene TRBJ1-2; 7 bases are a match to TRBD1. V lost 4 bases, J lost 5 bases, and 4 bases stayed unmatched. The germline gives CDR1 SGHTA, CDR2 FQGNSA. This CDR3 contains 13 residues. DNA of the CDR3: TGTGCCAGCAGCTCGGACAGGAGTTATGGCTACACCTTC. Translation: CASSSDRSYGYTF.

CDR3 sequence reads: CASSISTGNTGELFF. CDR3 sequence (DNA): TGTGCCAGTAGTATTTCTACAGGGAACACCGGGGAGCTGTTTTTT. This chain links TRBV19 with TRBJ2-2; weak D call: TRBD1 (5 bases). Germline CDR1 reads LNHDA; CDR2 reads SQIVND (reference sequence). V gave up 3 bases and J gave up 1 base, with 9 bases separating them. The CDR3 is 15 residues long. The full variable domain, with the rest looked up from reference TRBV19 and TRBJ2-2, is DGGITQSPKYLFRKEGQNVTLSCEQNLNHDAMYWYRQDPGQGLRLIYYSQIVNDFQKGDIAEGYSVSREKKESFPLTVTSAQKNPTAFYLCASSISTGNTGELFFGEGSRLTVL.

V usage is TRBV19 and J usage is TRBJ2-7; weak D call: TRBD1 (5 bases). CDR1 LNHDA and CDR2 SQIVND come from the germline V gene (reference sequence). V gave up 2 bases and J gave up 7 bases, with 15 bases separating them. The length of the CDR3 is 14 residues. The CDR3 loop is CASSILAGLDEQYF. The CDR3 DNA follows: TGTGCCAGTAGTATATTAGCAGGGCTCGATGAGCAGTACTTC. Full variable domain (outside the CDR3, taken from reference TRBV19 and TRBJ2-7): DGGITQSPKYLFRKEGQNVTLSCEQNLNHDAMYWYRQDPGQGLRLIYYSQIVNDFQKGDIAEGYSVSREKKESFPLTVTSAQKNPTAFYLCASSILAGLDEQYFGPGTRLTVT.

The genes are TRBV29-1 and TRBJ2-3; 11 nucleotides agree with TRBD1. The CDR3 totals 13 residues. From germline, CDR1 is SQVTM and CDR2 ANQGSEA. With V trimmed by 4 bases and J by 4 bases, 1 base remained unmatched. CDR3 protein: CSVGDRGSDTQYF. The CDR3 nucleotides read TGCAGCGTTGGGGACAGGGGGTCAGATACGCAGTATTTT.

This chain uses TRBV27 with TRBJ2-7, with 11 bases matching TRBD2. This CDR3 spans 16 amino acids. V was clipped by 1 base and J by 6 bases; unmatched bases: 8. Looked up from germline, CDR1 is MNHEY and CDR2 is SMNVEV (reference sequence). The CDR3 sequence is CASSLYLAGGRGEQYF. DNA for the CDR3: TGTGCCAGCAGTTTATATCTAGCGGGGGGCCGCGGCGAGCAGTACTTC.

This CDR3 is CASRRSTGKVGYTF. The DNA for the CDR3 is TGTGCCAGCAGACGTTCGACAGGGAAGGTCGGCTACACCTTC. The chain has TRBV6-5 and TRBJ1-2; 7 bases align to TRBD1. CDR1 is MNHEY, CDR2 SVGAGI, per germline. After removal of 6 bases from V and 8 bases from J, the junction contained 12 bases not matched to a gene. The CDR3 covers 14 residues.

This chain uses TRBV5-1 with TRBJ2-5; D perhaps matches TRBD1 (5 bases). Looked up from germline, CDR1 is SGHRS and CDR2 is YFSETQ. V was shortened by 0 bases and J by 5 bases, with 8 bases between the two germline ends. There are 13 residues in the CDR3. The CDR3 region has the DNA TGCGCCAGCAGCTTGGCAGGGCCGGAGACCCAGTACTTC. Translated: CASSLAGPETQYF.

The chain joins TRBV27 to TRBJ1-2, with 8 bases aligning to TRBD1. The CDR3 spans 16 residues. Unmatched junction bases numbered 12, after V lost 4 bases and J lost 5 bases. Germline V lookup: CDR1 MNHEY, CDR2 SMNVEV (reference sequence). CDR3 sequence reads: CASSSPLGQGKYGYTF. CDR3 DNA: TGTGCCAGCAGTTCCCCCCTCGGACAGGGAAAGTATGGCTACACCTTC.

V usage is TRBV28 and J usage is TRBJ1-5; a possible D gene is TRBD1 (6 bases). This CDR3 is 13 amino acids long. Deletions cut 5 bases from V and 2 bases from J, with 7 bases between. Germline V gene lookup returns CDR1 MDHEN and CDR2 SYDVKM. The CDR3 spells CASSRQGNQPQHF. The CDR3 DNA reads TGTGCCAGCAGTAGACAGGGCAATCAGCCCCAGCATTTT.

The chain has TRBV9 and TRBJ2-2, with 7 bases lining up with TRBD1. Per the germline V gene, CDR1 is SGDLS and CDR2 is YYNGEE. V trimming: 4 bases; J trimming: 6 bases; junction bases outside the gene matches: 9. This CDR3 has 15 amino acids. CDR3 in amino acids: CASSSLLTGAGELFF. In DNA form, the CDR3 reads TGTGCCAGCAGCTCCTTACTAACAGGGGCCGGGGAGCTGTTTTTT.

The chain recombines TRBV6-1 with TRBJ2-2; possibly TRBD1 for D (5 bases). V dropped 2 bases and J dropped 6 bases, with 10 bases sitting between them. The CDR3 loop spans 14 amino acids. Germline CDR1 reads MNHNS; CDR2 reads SASEGT. The CDR3 nucleotides are TGTGCCAGCAGTGAACAGACAGCTCCCGGGGAGCTGTTTTTT. Its protein product is CASSEQTAPGELFF.

The chain recombines TRBV29-1 with TRBJ2-3; D may be TRBD1 (6 bases). The germline V gene has CDR1 SQVTM and CDR2 ANQGSEA. With 7 bases removed from V and 0 bases from J, the gap between germline ends came to 14 bases. The CDR3 runs 14 residues. The CDR3 bases are TGCAGCGCTTCGGACAGCTCGAGCACAGATACGCAGTATTTT. This codes for CSASDSSSTDTQYF.

The chain recombines TRBV6-5 with TRBJ2-7; 10 bases line up with TRBD2. Germline CDR1 and CDR2: MNHEY and SVGAGI. This CDR3 comprises 15 residues. Germline trimming cut 6 bases from V and 6 bases from J; bases unmatched to any gene: 11. CDR3 sequence: CASSQPGTSDSEQYF. Here the CDR3 DNA reads TGTGCCAGCAGCCAACCTGGGACTAGCGATTCCGAGCAGTACTTC.

CDR3 bases: TGCGCCAGCAGCTTGGGGACAGGGGGTTCCTACGAGCAGTACTTC. It encodes CASSLGTGGSYEQYF. The rearrangement joins TRBV5-1 to TRBJ2-7; 10 bases agree with TRBD1. V lost 0 bases, J lost 1 base, and 1 base stayed unmatched. CDR1 is SGHRS, CDR2 YFSETQ, per germline. The CDR3 runs 15 residues. The full variable domain, rest sourced from reference TRBV5-1 and TRBJ2-7, is KAGVTQTPRYLIKTRGQQVTLSCSPISGHRSVSWYQQTPGQGLQFLFEYFSETQRNKGNFPGRFSGRQFSNSRSEMNVSTLELGDSALYLCASSLGTGGSYEQYFGPGTRLTVT.

The chain is built from TRBV7-2 and TRBJ1-4; D might be TRBD1 (6 bases). The CDR3 is 15 residues long. Trimming removed 1 base from V and 7 bases from J, with 13 bases in between. CDR1 and CDR2 (germline): SGHTA, FQGNSA. The DNA of the CDR3 is TGTGCCAGCAGCTTAGGCGGCAGGGGTTCTGAAAAACTGTTTTTT. As protein: CASSLGGRGSEKLFF.